This TCR beta chain was found in a study of T cells in Graves' hyperthyroidism and ophthalmopathy. This clonotype was seen repeatedly, ten times or more. As yet, its antigen is unknown. Study-wide results and limits: Ophthalmopathy, which appeared later, was predicted by the model a median approximately six months before onset. Blood also held most thyroid clonotypes expanded beyond 0.001. Ophthalmopathy was distinguished from stable hyperthyroidism by 13 V-J signatures.

Unmatched junction bases numbered 8, after V lost 6 bases and J lost 7 bases. There are 14 residues in the CDR3. Germline-derived CDR1 and CDR2 are SGHRS and YFSETQ. Amplification targeted TCR beta CDR3 regions from RNA transcripts. During a first-round RT-PCR of the TCR CDR3, the HTBI primer set was used. MiXCR, applied by TCRdb to the multiplex PCR reads, yields one record per CDR3 protein. The table records 250,000 to 300,000 distinct CDR3 sequences, roughly 15% of them present only once. A patient was excluded if there was uncontrolled infection, other autoimmune disease, pregnancy or lactation. The rearrangement joins TRBV5-1 to TRBJ2-1; TRBD1 matches 9 bases. The receptor's source is a woman aged 50 to 60 with Graves' hyperthyroidism that later progressed to Graves' ophthalmopathy. The specimen sequenced was blood. The CDR3 DNA follows: TGCGCCAGCACTACAGGGGGCTTAGGGAATGAGCAGTTCTTC. Translated: CASTTGGLGNEQFF.